The rows below give T cell receptor beta chains drawn from one sample of a study of identifying expanded T cells in peripheral blood. Libraries were prepared by immunoSEQ multiplex PCR; TCRdb keeps only in-frame clonotypes and omits some of them. Seen here are around 90,000 clones, approximately 90% observed once, and the top ten hold roughly 4%. The specimen was blood. Receptors originate from a person aged 18-69 years in good health. Both conserved end residues are part of each CDR3. The D gene is left open where the match is weak. The size field is filled for only some rows; it gives once, few, many or a size class.

V gene	clone size	D gene	J gene	CDR3 protein	CDR3 DNA
TRBV6-1	-	-	TRBJ2-1	CASSPGRASNEQFF	TGTGCCAGCAGTCCGGGACGGGCTAGCAATGAGCAGTTCTTC
TRBV6-6	-	-	TRBJ1-3	CASTLGATGNTIYF	TGTGCCAGCACCCTGGGGGCTACTGGAAACACCATATATTTT
TRBV7-2	-	TRBD1	TRBJ1-4	CASRGTVATNEKLFF	TGTGCCAGCAGGGGGACAGTTGCAACTAATGAAAAACTGTTTTTT
TRBV10-3	once	-	TRBJ2-5	CAISSYLGETQYF	TGTGCCATCAGCTCCTATCTGGGGGAGACCCAGTACTTC
TRBV28	-	-	TRBJ2-5	CASSDLSGGMETQYF	TGTGCCAGCAGTGATTTGTCAGGGGGGATGGAGACCCAGTACTTC
TRBV7-2	-	-	TRBJ1-6	CASSPEAHSPLHF	TGTGCCAGCAGCCCTGAGGCCCATTCACCCCTCCACTTT
TRBV4-1	-	-	TRBJ1-5	CASSQDRYLIRRGVNQPQHF	TGCGCCAGCAGCCAAGATCGATACCTTATACGTAGGGGAGTCAATCAGCCCCAGCATTTT
TRBV30	-	TRBD1	TRBJ1-6	CAWSPGTDYSPLHF	TGTGCCTGGAGTCCTGGGACAGACTATTCACCCCTCCACTTT
TRBV19	-	-	TRBJ1-1	CASSIAVSTEAFF	TGTGCCAGTAGTATTGCAGTCTCCACTGAAGCTTTCTTT
TRBV5-1	-	TRBD1	TRBJ2-7	CASSLRQGLYEQYF	TGCGCCAGCAGCCTTAGACAGGGGCTGTACGAGCAGTACTTC
TRBV9	-	TRBD1	TRBJ2-5	CASSEWDRGETQYF	TGTGCCAGCAGCGAGTGGGACAGAGGGGAGACCCAGTACTTC
TRBV6-5	-	-	TRBJ2-7	CASSSFSYEQYF	TGTGCCAGCAGTTCCTTCTCCTACGAGCAGTACTTC
TRBV28	-	TRBD2	TRBJ2-3	CASSFGGGADTQYF	TGTGCCAGCAGTTTCGGGGGGGGCGCAGATACGCAGTATTTT
TRBV5-1	once	-	TRBJ2-7	CASSLEIRVLHGDYEQYF	TGCGCCAGCAGCTTGGAAATACGGGTTCTACATGGTGACTACGAGCAGTACTTC
TRBV7-2	once	-	TRBJ2-3	CASRQGGGPDTQYF	TGTGCCAGCAGGCAGGGAGGAGGGCCAGATACGCAGTATTTT
TRBV19	-	-	TRBJ2-7	CASSSPSYEQYF	TGTGCCAGTAGTTCCCCTTCCTACGAGCAGTACTTC
TRBV30	once	-	TRBJ1-2	CASSLGGTSYGYTF	TGTGCCTCCTCCTTGGGGGGGACCTCTTATGGCTACACCTTC
TRBV19	-	-	TRBJ2-7	CASSTQDWGEQYF	TGTGCCAGTAGTACACAGGACTGGGGCGAGCAGTACTTC
TRBV15	-	TRBD1	TRBJ2-5	CATNRDRGQETQYF	TGTGCCACCAATCGGGACAGGGGGCAAGAGACCCAGTACTTC
TRBV21-1	once	-	TRBJ2-1	CASSIGQGPRASPSYNEQFF	TGTGCCAGCAGCATCGGACAGGGCCCCAGGGCGTCCCCCTCCTACAATGAGCAGTTCTTC
TRBV6-4	-	TRBD2	TRBJ2-3	CASSDSSGGADTQYF	TGTGCCAGCAGTGACTCAAGCGGGGGCGCAGATACGCAGTATTTT
TRBV13	-	-	TRBJ2-6	CASIDRGANVLTF	TGTGCCAGCATCGACCGGGGGGCCAACGTCCTGACTTTC
TRBV6-1	-	-	TRBJ2-5	CASSVGPQGATETQYF	TGTGCCAGCAGTGTGGGACCCCAAGGGGCTACAGAGACCCAGTACTTC
TRBV19	-	TRBD1	TRBJ2-2	CASSTPGQGTWDTGELFF	TGTGCCAGTAGTACGCCGGGACAGGGGACCTGGGACACCGGGGAGCTGTTTTTT
TRBV4-1	-	TRBD1	TRBJ2-1	CASSPWGRDRDYNEQFF	TGCGCCAGCAGCCCATGGGGTAGGGACAGGGACTACAATGAGCAGTTCTTC
TRBV30	-	-	TRBJ2-3	CACQGTRWLDTQYF	TGTGCCTGCCAGGGGACTCGATGGTTGGATACGCAGTATTTT
TRBV6-6	-	-	TRBJ2-2	CASSYLVTGELFF	TGTGCCAGCAGTTACTTAGTGACCGGGGAGCTGTTTTTT
TRBV9	-	-	TRBJ1-1	CASSPSSGRMGTEAFF	TGTGCCAGCAGCCCCTCCTCGGGGAGAATGGGCACTGAAGCTTTCTTT
TRBV2	-	-	TRBJ2-7	CASSSASYEQYF	TGTGCCAGCTCGTCAGCCTCCTACGAGCAGTACTTC
TRBV6-1	-	TRBD2	TRBJ2-1	CASSDGGSPYNEQFF	TGTGCCAGCAGTGACGGGGGGAGTCCTTACAATGAGCAGTTCTTC
TRBV9	-	-	TRBJ1-3	CASSVVGSGNTIYF	TGTGCCAGCAGCGTAGTCGGCTCTGGAAACACCATATATTTT
TRBV7-2	-	-	TRBJ2-7	CASSHHAPASYEQYF	TGTGCCAGCAGCCACCACGCACCAGCTTCCTACGAGCAGTACTTC
TRBV19	-	-	TRBJ1-2	CASSFRGREGDGYTF	TGTGCCAGTAGTTTTAGGGGCAGGGAAGGAGACGGCTACACCTTC
TRBV30	once	-	TRBJ2-7	CAWSGPYEQYF	TGTGCCTGGAGTGGTCCCTACGAGCAGTACTTC
TRBV6-4	-	-	TRBJ2-2	CASSAGISGELFF	TGTGCCAGCAGTGCTGGGATTTCCGGGGAGCTGTTTTTT
TRBV7-9	few	TRBD2	TRBJ2-3	CASSIPSGGVPSTDTQYF	TGTGCCAGCAGCATCCCTAGCGGGGGGGTACCTAGCACAGATACGCAGTATTTT
TRBV28	-	-	TRBJ2-7	CASSLGSTSYEQYF	TGTGCCAGCAGTTTAGGCAGTACCTCCTACGAGCAGTACTTC
TRBV13	-	TRBD2	TRBJ2-2	CASSLRLAGETGELFF	TGTGCCAGCAGCCTTAGACTAGCGGGAGAGACCGGGGAGCTGTTTTTT
TRBV6-1	-	-	TRBJ1-2	CASRSRDEGPYGYTF	TGTGCCAGCAGATCTCGGGACGAGGGCCCATATGGCTACACCTTC
TRBV6-5	-	TRBD1	TRBJ1-4	CASSSPGQGNEKLFF	TGTGCCAGCAGCTCACCGGGACAGGGGAATGAAAAACTGTTTTTT
TRBV7-3	-	TRBD1	TRBJ2-2	CASSLPGQGGDTGELFF	TGTGCCAGCAGCTTACCCGGACAGGGGGGTGACACCGGGGAGCTGTTTTTT
TRBV5-3	once	-	TRBJ1-1	CARSLGYRAPTEAFF	TGTGCCAGAAGCTTGGGGTACCGGGCACCCACTGAAGCTTTCTTT
TRBV30	-	-	TRBJ1-3	CAWRTPGLGNTIYF	TGTGCCTGGAGAACCCCAGGGTTAGGAAACACCATATATTTT
TRBV6-4	-	-	TRBJ2-2	CASSVGDTGELFF	TGTGCCAGCAGTGTGGGAGACACCGGGGAGCTGTTTTTT
TRBV19	-	TRBD2	TRBJ2-1	CASLAGGNNEQFF	TGTGCCAGCCTAGCGGGGGGGAACAATGAGCAGTTCTTC
TRBV4-3	-	-	TRBJ2-1	CASSQEVALSYNEQFF	TGCGCCAGCAGCCAAGAGGTAGCGCTCTCCTACAATGAGCAGTTCTTC
TRBV7-2	-	TRBD1	TRBJ1-5	CASSLTGGNQPQHF	TGTGCCAGCAGCTTAACAGGGGGCAATCAGCCCCAGCATTTT
TRBV19	-	-	TRBJ1-5	CASSTSYRTNQPQHF	TGTGCCAGTAGTACTTCATACAGGACTAATCAGCCCCAGCATTTT
TRBV11-1	-	-	TRBJ1-1	CASSLSGIGTEAFF	TGTGCCAGCAGCTTATCAGGGATTGGCACTGAAGCTTTCTTT
TRBV19	-	-	TRBJ2-5	CASSSWELQETQYF	TGTGCCAGTAGTTCCTGGGAGTTGCAAGAGACCCAGTACTTC
TRBV6-1	-	-	TRBJ1-4	CASSEGGGNEKLFF	TGTGCCAGCAGTGAAGGGGGGGGGAATGAAAAACTGTTTTTT
TRBV19	once	-	TRBJ1-5	CASTLQGNQPQHF	TGTGCCAGTACTCTACAGGGCAATCAGCCCCAGCATTTT
TRBV5-4	-	-	TRBJ2-1	CASSRPPDEQFF	TGTGCCAGCAGTAGGCCGCCCGATGAGCAGTTCTTC
TRBV28	-	TRBD2	TRBJ2-5	CASRLRGEETQYF	TGTGCCAGCAGGTTACGGGGGGAAGAGACCCAGTACTTC
TRBV7-3	-	-	TRBJ2-3	CASSSSRLGTDTQYF	TGTGCCAGCAGCTCCAGCCGACTGGGGACAGATACGCAGTATTTT